The clone carrying this T cell receptor beta chain was observed many times. Its specificity is not known. The data were taken from a study of post-analysis software for immune sequencing data. Notes on the study in general: Multiple sclerosis patients had significantly lower normalized Chao1 diversity than controls. The five TRBV segments detected at higher frequency in patients than in controls included TRBV5-6, TRBV5-1 and TRBV20-1.

Presence of unique molecular identifiers characterized the TCR beta cDNA libraries. TCRdb recomputed calls from the PCR reads with MiXCR, one row per CDR3 protein. The sample records under 200,000 distinct CDR3 sequences, about 30% being singletons. The CDR3 spans 15 residues. V lost 0 bases, J lost 11 bases, and 12 bases stayed unmatched. Germline values: CDR1 LNHNV, CDR2 YYDKDF (reference sequence). J is TRBJ2-5 and V is TRBV15; 7 bases align to TRBD2. The sequence came from a girl aged 2 to 17 with multiple sclerosis. The sample was blood. The CDR3 DNA reads TGTGCCACCAGCAGAGATGACGGGGAGGGCGTCCAGCAGTACTTC. The encoded protein is CATSRDDGEGVQQYF.